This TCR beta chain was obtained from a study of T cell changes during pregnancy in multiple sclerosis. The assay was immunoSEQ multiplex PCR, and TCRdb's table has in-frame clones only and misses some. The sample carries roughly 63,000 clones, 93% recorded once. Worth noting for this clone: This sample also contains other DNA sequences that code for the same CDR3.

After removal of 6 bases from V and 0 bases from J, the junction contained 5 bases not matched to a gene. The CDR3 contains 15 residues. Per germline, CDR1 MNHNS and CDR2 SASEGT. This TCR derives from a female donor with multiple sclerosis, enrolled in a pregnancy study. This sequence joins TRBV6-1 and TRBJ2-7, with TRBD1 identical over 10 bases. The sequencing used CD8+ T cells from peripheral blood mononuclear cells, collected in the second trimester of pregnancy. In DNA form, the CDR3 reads TGTGCCAGCAGACCGGGACAGGGGAGCTCCTACGAGCAGTACTTC. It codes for CASRPGQGSSYEQYF.